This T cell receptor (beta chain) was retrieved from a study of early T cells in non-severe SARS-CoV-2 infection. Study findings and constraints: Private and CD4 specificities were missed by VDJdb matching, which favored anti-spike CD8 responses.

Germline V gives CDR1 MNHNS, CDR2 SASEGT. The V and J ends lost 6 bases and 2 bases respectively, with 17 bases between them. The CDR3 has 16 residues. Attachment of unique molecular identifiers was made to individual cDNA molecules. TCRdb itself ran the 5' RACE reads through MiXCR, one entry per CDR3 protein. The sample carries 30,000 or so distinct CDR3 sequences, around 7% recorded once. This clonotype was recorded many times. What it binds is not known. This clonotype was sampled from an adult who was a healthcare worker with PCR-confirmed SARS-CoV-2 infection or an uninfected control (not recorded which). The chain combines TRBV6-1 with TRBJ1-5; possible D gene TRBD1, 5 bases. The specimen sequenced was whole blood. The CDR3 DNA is TGTGCCAGCAGCACTACAGGCCCGGGAGGCAATCAGCCCCAGCATTTT. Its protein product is CASSTTGPGGNQPQHF.